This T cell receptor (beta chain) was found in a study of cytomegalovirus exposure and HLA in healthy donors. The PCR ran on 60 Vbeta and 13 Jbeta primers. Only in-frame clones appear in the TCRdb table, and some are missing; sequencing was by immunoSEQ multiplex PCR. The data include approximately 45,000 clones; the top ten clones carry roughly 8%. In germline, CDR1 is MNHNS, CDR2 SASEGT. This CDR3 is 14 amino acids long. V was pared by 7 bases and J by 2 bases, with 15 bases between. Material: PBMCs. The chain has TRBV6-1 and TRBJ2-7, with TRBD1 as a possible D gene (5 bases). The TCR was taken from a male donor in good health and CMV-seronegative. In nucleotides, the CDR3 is TGTGCCAGCACCCCACTCCCAGGGACCTACGAGCAGTACTTC. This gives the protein CASTPLPGTYEQYF.